The rows below give T cell receptor beta chains drawn from one sample of a study of blood T cells in healthy people across ages. TCRdb independently ran MiXCR on the 5' RACE reads; one entry per CDR3 protein. The profile covers some 920,000 distinct CDR3 sequences, with roughly 51% appearing a single time and about 20% taken by the ten largest. The specimen sequenced was blood. The source is a woman aged 55-69 years in good health. Each CDR3 is given with its conserved first and last residue. A D gene is named only where the DNA matches it firmly. Expanded clones get a size class; other rows say once, few or many, or leave the size out.

- TRBJ2-1 TRBV20-1 - CSAREGGQVEDEQFF TGCAGTGCTAGAGAGGGCGGGCAGGTCGAGGATGAGCAGTTCTTC
- TRBJ2-4 TRBV12-3/TRBV12-4 - CASSPGNGIQYF TGTGCCAGCAGCCCTGGTAATGGCATTCAGTACTTC
- TRBJ2-7 TRBV4-1 - CASSPGRVVDEQYF TGCGCCAGCAGCCCCGGACGGGTCGTTGACGAGCAGTACTTC
- TRBJ2-1 TRBV7-6 TRBD2 CASSSPGGIYNEQFF TGTGCCAGCAGCTCCCCGGGGGGAATTTACAATGAGCAGTTCTTC
- TRBJ2-7 TRBV27 - CASSSQQTGTRYEQYF TGTGCCAGCAGTTCACAACAGACAGGGACTAGGTACGAGCAGTACTTC
- TRBJ2-1 TRBV10-3 TRBD1 CAISRGTGGTDEQFF TGTGCCATCAGTAGAGGGACAGGGGGAACGGATGAGCAGTTCTTC
few TRBJ2-7 TRBV4-1 - CASSPGWQGRYYEQYF TGCGCCAGCAGCCCCGGATGGCAGGGACGCTACTACGAGCAGTACTTC
few TRBJ2-5 TRBV18 - CASSPLAGAETQYF TGTGCCAGCTCACCTCTCGCGGGGGCGGAGACCCAGTACTTC
- TRBJ2-1 TRBV6-2/TRBV6-3 TRBD2 CASSYSISGVREQFF TGTGCCAGCAGTTACTCGATAAGCGGGGTGCGAGAGCAGTTCTTC
- TRBJ2-3 TRBV28 TRBD2 CASIKWAGGPEDTQYF TGTGCCAGCATTAAATGGGCGGGAGGGCCCGAAGATACGCAGTATTTT
- TRBJ2-3 TRBV20-1 - CSARPPGMDTQYF TGCAGTGCTAGACCCCCCGGAATGGATACGCAGTATTTT
once TRBJ2-2 TRBV9 - CASSIRGATNTGELFF TGTGCCAGCAGCATCCGGGGGGCTACGAACACCGGGGAGCTGTTTTTT
- TRBJ2-7 TRBV2 - CAIISPYEQYF TGTGCCATCATAAGCCCCTACGAGCAGTACTTC
few TRBJ1-5 TRBV27 - CASRTYRGNQPQHF TGTGCCAGCAGGACCTACAGGGGCAATCAGCCCCAGCATTTT
few TRBJ2-3 TRBV25-1 - CASSGGGEVTQYF TGTGCCAGCAGTGGGGGCGGGGAAGTTACGCAGTATTTT
- TRBJ2-1 TRBV4-1 TRBD1 CASSQPGQSAYNEQFF TGCGCCAGCAGCCAACCGGGACAGAGCGCTTACAATGAGCAGTTCTTC
- TRBJ2-7 TRBV2 - CASSGGLTYEQYF TGTGCCAGCTCCGGGGGGCTAACCTACGAGCAGTACTTC
- TRBJ2-1 TRBV29-1 - CSVGEGDYNEQFF TGCAGCGTTGGGGAGGGGGACTACAATGAGCAGTTCTTC
few TRBJ2-1 TRBV7-9 - CASSSLVPSYNEQFF TGTGCCAGCAGCTCCCTTGTCCCCTCCTACAATGAGCAGTTCTTC
- TRBJ2-1 TRBV5-6 TRBD2 CASSLRLALYNEQFF TGTGCCAGCAGCCTCCGACTAGCACTTTACAATGAGCAGTTCTTC
- TRBJ1-2 TRBV4-2 - CASSQDQGWDGYTF TGTGCCAGCAGCCAAGATCAGGGGTGGGATGGCTACACCTTC
few TRBJ2-7 TRBV18 - CASSPSSYDGRFSYEQYF TGTGCCAGCTCACCATCTTCCTACGACGGACGTTTTTCGTACGAGCAGTACTTC
- TRBJ2-7 TRBV20-1 TRBD2 CSALTRLAERYNEQYF TGCAGTGCCTTAACCCGACTAGCGGAGCGATACAATGAGCAGTACTTC
- TRBJ1-1 TRBV18 - CASSPPIGGQNTEAFF TGTGCCAGCTCACCACCGATAGGGGGACAGAACACTGAAGCTTTCTTT
- TRBJ1-2 TRBV28 - CASSFGVGGYTF TGTGCCAGCAGTTTCGGGGTGGGCGGCTACACCTTC
many TRBJ2-7 TRBV10-3 - CAISPGTNIDEQYF TGTGCCATCAGCCCCGGGACAAATATAGACGAGCAGTACTTC
few TRBJ2-6 TRBV6-5 - CASRSLSGANVLTF TGTGCCAGCAGGAGTCTCTCTGGGGCCAACGTCCTGACTTTC
- TRBJ1-2 TRBV6-1 - CASSEGRNYGYTF TGTGCCAGCAGCGAAGGGAGAAACTATGGCTACACCTTC
- TRBJ2-7 TRBV25-1 - CASSDSEPGRGSYEQYF TGTGCCAGCAGTGACTCGGAACCGGGACGGGGGTCCTACGAGCAGTACTTC
- TRBJ2-5 TRBV3-1 - CASSHDRDGETQYF TGTGCCAGCAGCCACGATAGGGACGGAGAGACTCAGTACTTC
- TRBJ1-2 TRBV9 TRBD1 CASSVSGQGSLHGYTF TGTGCCAGCAGCGTCTCCGGACAGGGTTCTCTGCATGGCTACACCTTC
- TRBJ2-3 TRBV12-3/TRBV12-4 - CASRLAQGTQYF TGTGCCAGCAGATTAGCACAGGGTACGCAGTATTTT
- TRBJ2-3 TRBV5-1 - CASIGGGGGLGDTQYF TGCGCCAGCATCGGAGGCGGAGGAGGGCTTGGAGATACGCAGTATTTT
few TRBJ2-7 TRBV4-2 - CASSQGSQDYYEQYF TGTGCCAGCAGCCAAGGCTCTCAGGACTACTACGAGCAGTACTTC
few TRBJ2-7 TRBV28 - CASSLGSTQEEQYF TGTGCCAGCAGTTTGGGATCTACCCAAGAAGAGCAGTACTTC
few TRBJ2-1 TRBV7-9 TRBD2 CASPRLASGKNNEQFF TGTGCCAGTCCCCGTTTGGCTAGCGGGAAAAACAATGAGCAGTTCTTC
- TRBJ2-1 TRBV20-1 TRBD1 CSARVFSDRGPIAKYNEQFF TGCAGTGCTAGAGTATTCAGCGACAGGGGGCCGATAGCCAAATACAATGAGCAGTTCTTC
many TRBJ1-5 TRBV6-2/TRBV6-3 TRBD1 CASGKTGSSQPQHF TGTGCCAGCGGGAAGACAGGGAGTAGCCAGCCCCAGCATTTT
- TRBJ2-7 TRBV20-1 TRBD2 CSARDSTSGRAYEQYF TGCAGTGCTAGAGACTCGACTAGCGGGAGGGCCTACGAGCAGTACTTC
- TRBJ2-4 TRBV11-1 - CASSLAGVGSYNEQYF TGTGCCAGCAGCTTAGCGGGAGTAGGCTCCTACAATGAGCAGTACTTC
- TRBJ1-1 TRBV7-9 TRBD1 CASSFGTGLNTEAFF TGTGCCAGCAGCTTCGGGACAGGATTGAACACTGAAGCTTTCTTT
- TRBJ1-5 TRBV20-1 - CSARESGRGSNQPQHF TGCAGTGCTAGGGAATCCGGTCGGGGTAGCAATCAGCCCCAGCATTTT
- TRBJ1-3 TRBV25-1 - CASSEGNTIYF TGTGCCAGCAGTGAGGGAAACACCATATATTTT
- TRBJ2-7 TRBV4-1 - CASTRGGHSYEQYF TGCGCCAGCACTAGAGGCGGCCACTCATACGAGCAGTACTTC
- TRBJ2-5 TRBV5-6 - CASSFSPTGLQETQYF TGTGCCAGCAGCTTCTCTCCCACGGGACTCCAAGAGACCCAGTACTTC
few TRBJ2-1 TRBV19 TRBD2 CASGLAGGSEQFF TGTGCCAGCGGACTAGCGGGAGGAAGTGAGCAGTTCTTC
- TRBJ2-7 TRBV14 - CAGSQDLRSEQYF TGTGCCGGCAGCCAAGATCTCAGATCCGAGCAGTACTTC
few TRBJ1-5 TRBV6-6 - CASSQRGYSNQPQHF TGTGCCAGCAGTCAAAGGGGATATAGCAATCAGCCCCAGCATTTT
few TRBJ2-1 TRBV29-1 - CSVRPYYNEQFF TGCAGCGTTCGGCCATACTACAATGAGCAGTTCTTC